A single T cell receptor (beta chain) is shown here with its context. The antigen remains undetermined. Other DNA sequences in the same sample also yield this CDR3. Terminally differentiated effector memory CD45RA+ cells were excluded by CCR7 positive selection of CD45RO-negative cells. The source of the sample is a study of shared clonotypes between healthy human individuals. Study-level information: Per donor, CD8 memory used one plate, CD8 naive used two, CD4 memory used three and CD4 naive used three. Study observations and caveats: Non-shared clonotypes were found to have lower generation probabilities than the clonotypes that were shared by all four of the sorted-subset donors. Blood alone was sampled, and tissue repertoires likely differ.

Using immunoSEQ multiplex PCR, the repertoire was profiled, and TCRdb retains in-frame clones only, with some absent. The sample lists about 820,000 clones; 80% to 95% were seen once. The CDR3 covers 13 residues. The germline CDR1 and CDR2 sequences are SGHRS and YFSETQ. V dropped 4 bases and J dropped 0 bases, with 8 bases sitting between them. The TCR originated in a man younger than 45 in good health. The gene calls are TRBV5-1 and TRBJ2-7; D possibly matches TRBD1 or TRBD2 (5 bases each). Sequencing was done on a sample of naive CD8+ T cells sorted from blood. The CDR3 DNA sequence: TGCGCCAGCAGCGGGGGAAGCTCCTACGAGCAGTACTTC. This sequence encodes CASSGGSSYEQYF.